This T cell receptor beta chain was documented in a study of cytomegalovirus exposure and HLA in healthy donors. In the study overall: In an earlier analysis, around 120 million unique TCR beta sequences were found from some 170 million T cells.

Study results and limitations: In a later analysis, parvovirus B19, influenza, CMV and Epstein-Barr virus appeared linked to several top co-occurrence clusters. On later analysis, the bulk of CMV-associated TCR beta chains appeared to be HLA-restricted. Among immune exposure information, only CMV serostatus was available.

The length of the CDR3 is 19 residues. The germline V gene has CDR1 SGHVS and CDR2 FNYEAQ. Germline trimming cut 1 base from V and 4 bases from J; bases unmatched to any gene: 13. The PCR used 60 Vbeta and 13 Jbeta primers. Measured with immunoSEQ multiplex PCR; TCRdb has only the in-frame clones, and not every one. This table has about 140,000 clones, 60% to 85% appearing once. About this clone: The antigen is undetermined.

The receptor was isolated from a man between 18 and 29 years old in good health and CMV-seronegative. Sequences were obtained from PBMCs. The V gene is TRBV7-6, the J gene TRBJ2-6; 7 bases are a match to TRBD2. CDR3 protein: CASSLGLMGGITGANVLTF. The CDR3 bases are TGTGCCAGCAGCTTAGGGTTAATGGGAGGGATTACCGGGGCCAACGTCCTGACTTTC. The variable domain in full, with the rest retrieved from reference TRBV7-6 and TRBJ2-6, is GAGVSQSPRYKVTKRGQDVALRCDPISGHVSLYWYRQALGQGPEFLTYFNYEAQQDKSGLPNDRFSAERPEGSISTLTIQRTEQRDSAMYRCASSLGLMGGITGANVLTFGAGSRLTVL.